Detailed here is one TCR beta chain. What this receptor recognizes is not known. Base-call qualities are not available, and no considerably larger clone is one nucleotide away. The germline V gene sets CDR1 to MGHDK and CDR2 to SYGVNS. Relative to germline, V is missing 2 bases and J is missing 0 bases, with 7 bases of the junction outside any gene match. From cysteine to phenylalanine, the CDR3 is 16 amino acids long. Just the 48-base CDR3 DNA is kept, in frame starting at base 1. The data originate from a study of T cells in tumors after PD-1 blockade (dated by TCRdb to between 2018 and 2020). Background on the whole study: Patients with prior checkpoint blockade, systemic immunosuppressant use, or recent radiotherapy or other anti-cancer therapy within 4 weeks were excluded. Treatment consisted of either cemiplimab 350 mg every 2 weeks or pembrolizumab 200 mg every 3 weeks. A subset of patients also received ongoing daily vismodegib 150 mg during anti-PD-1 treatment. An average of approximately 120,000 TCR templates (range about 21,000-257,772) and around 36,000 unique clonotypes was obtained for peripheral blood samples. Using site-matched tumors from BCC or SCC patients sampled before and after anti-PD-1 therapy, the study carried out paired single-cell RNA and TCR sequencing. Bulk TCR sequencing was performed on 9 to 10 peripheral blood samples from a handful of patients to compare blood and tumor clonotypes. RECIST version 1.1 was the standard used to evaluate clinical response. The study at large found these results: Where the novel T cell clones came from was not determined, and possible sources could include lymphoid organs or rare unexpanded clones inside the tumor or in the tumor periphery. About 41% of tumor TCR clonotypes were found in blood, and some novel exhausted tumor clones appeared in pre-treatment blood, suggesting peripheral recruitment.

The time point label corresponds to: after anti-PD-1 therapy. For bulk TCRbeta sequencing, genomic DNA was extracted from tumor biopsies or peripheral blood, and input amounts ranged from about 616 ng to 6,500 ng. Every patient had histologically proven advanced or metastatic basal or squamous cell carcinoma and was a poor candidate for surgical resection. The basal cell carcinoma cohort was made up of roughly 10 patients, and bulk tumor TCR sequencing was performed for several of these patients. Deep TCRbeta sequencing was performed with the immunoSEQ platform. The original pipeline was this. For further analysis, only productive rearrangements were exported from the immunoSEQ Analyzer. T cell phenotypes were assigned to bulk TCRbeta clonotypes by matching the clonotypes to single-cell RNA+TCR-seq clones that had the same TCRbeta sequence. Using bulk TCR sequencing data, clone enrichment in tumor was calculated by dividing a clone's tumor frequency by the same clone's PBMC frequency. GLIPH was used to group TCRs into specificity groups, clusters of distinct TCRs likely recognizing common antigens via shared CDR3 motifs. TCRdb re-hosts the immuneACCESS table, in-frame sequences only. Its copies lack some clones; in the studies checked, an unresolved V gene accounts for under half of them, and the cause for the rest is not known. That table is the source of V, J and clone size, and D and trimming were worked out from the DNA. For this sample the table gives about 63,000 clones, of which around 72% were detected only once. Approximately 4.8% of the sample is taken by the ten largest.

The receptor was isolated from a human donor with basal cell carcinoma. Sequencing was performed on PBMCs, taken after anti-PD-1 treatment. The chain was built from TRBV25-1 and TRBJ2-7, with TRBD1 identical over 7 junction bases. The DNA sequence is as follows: TGTGCCAGCAGTGAAAGCCCCCCAGGGGGCTCCTACGAGCAGTACTTC. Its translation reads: CASSESPPGGSYEQYF.